Sequencing of this TCR beta chain was carried out in a study of blood T cells in healthy people across ages. Study findings and constraints: As naive T cell percentage varied, TCR beta diversity correlated strongly with it. Comparison with aged donors showed that long-lived donors had more naive CD4+ cells and higher diversity.

A word on this clonotype: The antigen remains undetermined.

Sample-barcoded 5' priming and a J-beta primer mix drove a second PCR of roughly 6 to 12 cycles. From the 5' RACE reads, TCRdb called clonotypes with MiXCR, one entry per CDR3 protein. The sample lists 1,300,000 or so distinct CDR3 sequences, roughly 59% seen once, with over 6.5% in the top ten. The TCR originated in a man aged 18-30 years in good health. Sequencing was performed on blood.

The CDR3 DNA is TGCGCCAGAAGCGTGATACTAGCGGGAGGCACAGATACGCAGTATTTT. Protein sequence: CARSVILAGGTDTQYF. This chain uses TRBV5-1 with TRBJ2-3; 11 positions agree with TRBD2. Germline V gene data show CDR1 as SGHRS and CDR2 as YFSETQ. This CDR3 has 16 amino acids. Unmatched junction bases numbered 9, after V lost 8 bases and J lost 1 base.